Listed here is a single T cell receptor beta chain. RNA transcripts provided the source from which TCR beta CDR3 regions were amplified. Initially, a first-round RT-PCR of the TCR CDR3 employed the HTBI primer set. TCRdb re-called the multiplex PCR reads with MiXCR, one entry per CDR3 protein. The sample includes a few hundred thousand distinct CDR3 sequences, 15% to 18% seen only once; the top ten take roughly 7.3%. This entry is derived from a study of T cells in Graves' hyperthyroidism and ophthalmopathy. CDR3 length: 16 residues. The V gene's germline CDR1 is SGDLS and CDR2 YYNGEE. V dropped 1 base and J dropped 0 bases, with 10 bases sitting between them.

The specimen was blood. J is TRBJ2-2 and V is TRBV9; possibly TRBD1 or TRBD2 for D (5 bases each). This receptor was identified in a woman younger than 45 with Graves' hyperthyroidism. The CDR3 spells CASSVQWDANTGELFF. CDR3 sequence (DNA): TGTGCCAGCAGCGTACAATGGGACGCGAACACCGGGGAGCTGTTTTTT.